The 16 T cell receptor beta chains listed next were all sequenced from one sample in a study of T cell changes during pregnancy in multiple sclerosis. Repertoires were generated with immunoSEQ multiplex PCR, while TCRdb's copy carries only in-frame clones and drops some. Here the sample spans roughly 30,000 clones, just over 90% being singletons. The material was CD4+ T cells from peripheral blood mononuclear cells, obtained in the second trimester of pregnancy. The source is a female donor with multiple sclerosis, enrolled in a pregnancy study.

The V call is TRBV7-6, the J call TRBJ2-2; D is possibly TRBD1 (5 bases). Trimming stripped 2 bases from V and 1 base from J, with 8 bases between. The CDR3 runs to 15 residues. Germline CDR1 SGHVS, CDR2 FNYEAQ. This CDR3 reads CASSLQGRNTGELFF. Here the CDR3 DNA reads TGTGCCAGCAGCTTACAGGGAAGGAACACCGGGGAGCTGTTTTTT.

The chain joins TRBV13 to TRBJ2-1, with TRBD1 matching over 7 bases. Germline V gives CDR1 PRHDT, CDR2 FYEKMQ (reference sequence). This CDR3 contains 14 residues. V dropped 5 bases and J dropped 10; count of bases not matched to a gene: 11. Here the CDR3 reads CASSPGQDGREQFF. The CDR3 region has the DNA TGTGCCAGCAGCCCCGGACAGGATGGCAGGGAGCAGTTCTTC.

The rearrangement uses TRBV4-1 and TRBJ2-1; possible D gene TRBD2, 6 bases. V was shortened by 4 bases and J by 6 bases, with 13 bases between the two germline ends. The germline V gene encodes CDR1 MGHRA and CDR2 YSYEKL. This CDR3 is 14 amino acids long. CDR3 coding DNA: TGCGCCAGCAGCCCAGGAGGGAGATTCAATGAGCAGTTCTTC. Amino acid sequence: CASSPGGRFNEQFF.

The gene calls are TRBV2 and TRBJ1-2; tentative D call: TRBD1 (6 bases). Germline CDR1 is SNHLY and CDR2 is FYNNEI. Trimming removed 0 bases at V and 1 base at J, with 15 bases between. This CDR3 has 17 residues. The CDR3 DNA reads TGTGCCAGCAGTGAAGCGCTTAGGACAGTCTTTAACTATGGCTACACCTTC. It yields the protein CASSEALRTVFNYGYTF. The whole variable domain, remainder taken from reference TRBV2 and TRBJ1-2, is EPEVTQTPSHQVTQMGQEVILRCVPISNHLYFYWYRQILGQKVEFLVSFYNNEISEKSEIFDDQFSVERPDGSNFTLKIRSTKLEDSAMYFCASSEALRTVFNYGYTFGSGTRLTVV.

This chain links TRBV28 with TRBJ1-2; D is undetermined. There are 12 residues in the CDR3. V shed 2 bases and J shed 8 bases, with 9 bases lying between them. Germline V lookup: CDR1 MDHEN, CDR2 SYDVKM. The CDR3 DNA reads TGTGCCAGCAGTTTACCGGTAGAGGGCTACACCTTC. It is translated as CASSLPVEGYTF.

This clone was counted once. The chain joins TRBV10-3 to TRBJ2-5, with TRBD2 identical over 9 bases. With V trimmed by 10 bases and J by 2 bases, 11 bases remained unmatched. The germline V gene has CDR1 ENHRY and CDR2 SYGVKD. The CDR3 extends over 15 amino acids. The CDR3 sequence is CASALRTSVQETQYF. CDR3 bases: TGTGCCAGCGCCCTCCGGACTAGCGTTCAAGAGACCCAGTACTTC.

V and J are TRBV7-8 and TRBJ2-5, with D perhaps TRBD2 (6 bases). The DNA end is a closer match to TRBJ2-7, so the J assignment may be wrong. CDR1 and CDR2 from the germline V gene are SGHVS and FQNEAQ. This CDR3 comprises 14 residues. The CDR3 DNA sequence: TGTGCCAGCACCTGGGGGGACGGACCCTACGAGCAGTACTTC. It is translated as CASTWGDGPYEQYF.

A single count supports this clone. This sequence joins TRBV27 and TRBJ1-2; weak D call: TRBD1 (5 bases). The CDR3 totals 13 residues. Germline V gene sequence: CDR1 MNHEY, CDR2 SMNVEV (reference sequence). V was shortened by 2 bases and J by 4 bases, with 8 bases between the two germline ends. The CDR3 region has the DNA TGTGCCAGCAGTTTAGCAGGGCCCTATGGCTACACCTTC. Translation gives CASSLAGPYGYTF.

The chain employs TRBV14 and TRBJ1-4; a possible D gene is TRBD1 (5 bases). Trimming cost V 1 base and J 1 base, with 7 bases left between them. The CDR3 length is 15 residues. Germline assignment: CDR1 SGHDN and CDR2 FVKESK. CDR3 sequence (DNA): TGTGCCAGCAGCCAAGTGGGGGGAACTAATGAAAAACTGTTTTTT. Its protein is CASSQVGGTNEKLFF.

The V and J genes are TRBV5-1 and TRBJ2-7; 9 bases align to TRBD2. There are 15 residues in the CDR3. V lost 2 bases to trimming and J lost 1 base; unmatched junction nucleotides: 4. Germline CDR1 and CDR2: SGHRS and YFSETQ. The CDR3 DNA reads TGCGCCAGCAGCTTCGGGACTAGCCATTCCTACGAGCAGTACTTC. Protein product: CASSFGTSHSYEQYF.

This chain links TRBV27 with TRBJ2-7, with D tentatively TRBD2 (5 bases). CDR3 size: 14 residues. Per the germline V gene, CDR1 is MNHEY and CDR2 is SMNVEV (reference sequence). V lost 3 bases and J lost 5, with 14 bases in between. CDR3: CASSFSTSGNEQYF. Here the CDR3 DNA reads TGTGCCAGCAGTTTTAGTACTAGTGGTAACGAGCAGTACTTC.

The rearrangement joins TRBV6-5 to TRBJ2-5, with a weak D call TRBD2 (5 bases). V lost 6 bases to trimming and J lost 0 bases, with 8 bases between them. The CDR3 has 13 residues. Germline loops: CDR1 MNHEY, CDR2 SVGAGI. The CDR3 region has the DNA TGTGCCAGCAGGAGGGTTTACCAAGAGACCCAGTACTTC. Translation gives CASRRVYQETQYF.

This clone was picked up one time. The chain is built from TRBV7-6 and TRBJ2-5; 11 nucleotides align to TRBD1. The J segment lost 2 bases and the V segment lost 0 bases, leaving 11 bases of the junction unmatched. The CDR3 length is 19 residues. Germline lookup yields CDR1 SGHVS and CDR2 FNYEAQ. In DNA, the CDR3 is TGTGCCAGCAGCTTAGCTCCCGGAACCGGGACAGGGGGACAAGAGACCCAGTACTTC. Translating gives CASSLAPGTGTGGQETQYF.

This clone was seen more than once but under ten times. V and J are TRBV4-2 and TRBJ2-1, with D perhaps TRBD2 (6 bases). V was clipped by 3 bases and J by 7 bases, with 19 bases between them. Germline V CDR1 and CDR2: LGHNA, YNFKEQ. The CDR3 is made up of 16 amino acids. The CDR3 sequence is CASSQAGGGTPNEQFF. The CDR3 DNA sequence: TGTGCCAGCAGCCAGGCGGGCGGAGGGACTCCAAATGAGCAGTTCTTC.

This chain connects TRBV5-1 to TRBJ1-4, with D possibly TRBD1 on 5 matching bases. Trimming took off 1 base at V and 0 bases at J, with 16 bases between the two ends. The CDR3 has 18 residues. Per germline, CDR1 SGHRS and CDR2 YFSETQ. DNA for the CDR3: TGCGCCAGCAGCTTGCGAATACAGGATTATGCAACTAATGAAAAACTGTTTTTT. This codes for CASSLRIQDYATNEKLFF.

V usage is TRBV4-1 and J usage is TRBJ2-7, with 8 bases lining up with TRBD1. The V and J ends lost 1 base and 4 bases, in that order; junction bases with no gene match: 6. Germline V lookup: CDR1 MGHRA, CDR2 YSYEKL. The CDR3 covers 15 residues. CDR3 coding DNA: TGCGCCAGCAGCCAAGTCAGGGACAGGCCTTACGAGCAGTACTTC. It translates to CASSQVRDRPYEQYF.